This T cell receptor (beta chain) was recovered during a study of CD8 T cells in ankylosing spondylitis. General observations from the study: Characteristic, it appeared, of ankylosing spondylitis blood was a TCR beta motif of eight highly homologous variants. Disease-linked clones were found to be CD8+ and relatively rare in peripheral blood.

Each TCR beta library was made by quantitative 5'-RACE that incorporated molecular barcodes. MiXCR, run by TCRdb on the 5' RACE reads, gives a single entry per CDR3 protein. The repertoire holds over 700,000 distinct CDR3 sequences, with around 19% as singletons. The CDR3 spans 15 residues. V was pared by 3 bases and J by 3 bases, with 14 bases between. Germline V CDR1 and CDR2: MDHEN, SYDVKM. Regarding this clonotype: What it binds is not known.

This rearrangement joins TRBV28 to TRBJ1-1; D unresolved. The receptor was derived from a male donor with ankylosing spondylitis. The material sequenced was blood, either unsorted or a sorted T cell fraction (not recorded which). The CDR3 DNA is TGTGCCAGCAGTTTTGGGAAGGCGTTGGACACTGAAGCTTTCTTT. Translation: CASSFGKALDTEAFF.